This entry lists 22 T cell receptor beta chains sequenced from one sample in a study of blood T cell repertoires in COVID-19. The method was immunoSEQ multiplex PCR; TCRdb's version includes in-frame clones alone and lacks a portion of them. The sample carries some 130,000 clones, 86% recorded once. Material: PBMCs or T cells enriched from blood (not recorded which). Receptors were obtained from a man aged 50-60 years who had recovered from COVID-19.

V usage is TRBV11-1 and J usage is TRBJ2-2, with 9 bases lining up with TRBD2. The junction had 7 bases not matched to a gene; V was cut back by 2 bases and J by 6 bases. Germline-derived CDR1 and CDR2 are SGHAT and FQDESV (reference sequence). The CDR3 has 16 residues. The CDR3 here is CASSLLSGSLAGELFF. Here the CDR3 DNA reads TGTGCCAGCAGCTTACTTAGCGGGAGCCTCGCCGGGGAGCTGTTTTTT. The complete variable domain, with remaining parts taken from reference TRBV11-1 and TRBJ2-2, reads EAEVAQSPRYKITEKSQAVAFWCDPISGHATLYWYRQILGQGPELLVQFQDESVVDDSQLPKDRFSAERLKGVDSTLKIQPAELGDSAMYLCASSLLSGSLAGELFFGEGSRLTVL.

The V and J genes are TRBV5-4 and TRBJ2-1; D uncertain. There are 17 residues in the CDR3. The V end lost 4 bases, the J end lost 1 base, and 18 bases lay between the germline ends. CDR1 and CDR2 from the germline V gene are SGHNT and YYREEE (reference sequence). The CDR3 spells CASSPEPGTYSYNEQFF. CDR3 coding DNA: TGTGCCAGCAGCCCCGAGCCGGGTACATATTCCTACAATGAGCAGTTCTTC.

The genes are TRBV5-1 and TRBJ2-2; tentatively, D is TRBD1 (6 bases). Germline assignment: CDR1 SGHRS and CDR2 YFSETQ. V shed 7 bases and J shed 0 bases, with 13 bases lying between them. The CDR3 is 15 residues long. This CDR3 is CASGLGTPNTGELFF. The CDR3 bases are TGCGCCAGCGGCCTAGGGACACCGAACACCGGGGAGCTGTTTTTT. Based on the CDR3 plus reference TRBV5-1 and TRBJ2-2, the full variable domain is KAGVTQTPRYLIKTRGQQVTLSCSPISGHRSVSWYQQTPGQGLQFLFEYFSETQRNKGNFPGRFSGRQFSNSRSEMNVSTLELGDSALYLCASGLGTPNTGELFFGEGSRLTVL.

V usage is TRBV10-2 and J usage is TRBJ2-5; no definite D call. CDR1 is WSHSY and CDR2 is SAAADI in the germline V gene. CDR3 length equals 13 residues. Trimming took 3 bases from V and 3 from J, leaving 8 bases between them. CDR3 sequence (DNA): TGCGCCAGCAGTGATCGGTCCAAAGAGACCCAGTACTTC. This gives the protein CASSDRSKETQYF.

The gene calls are TRBV5-4 and TRBJ2-5; the D is unclear. Trimming stripped 3 bases from V and 9 bases from J, with 18 bases between. There are 14 residues in the CDR3. Germline V gene data show CDR1 as SGHNT and CDR2 as YYREEE (reference sequence). The CDR3 DNA is TGTGCCAGCAGCTCTCAAATCATGCCACTGGCCCAGTACTTC. Translation: CASSSQIMPLAQYF.

The chain links TRBV3-1 (or the pseudogene TRBV3-2) to TRBJ1-1; the match to TRBD1 covers 8 bases. The J segment lost 5 bases and the V segment lost 6 bases, leaving 2 bases of the junction unmatched. The CDR3 spans 12 residues. Germline V gene sequence: CDR1 LGHDT, CDR2 YNNKEL (reference sequence). The CDR3 DNA reads TGTGCCAGCAGGACAGGGGAAACTGAAGCTTTCTTT. This translates into CASRTGETEAFF.

This clone occurred once. The chain recombines TRBV19 with TRBJ2-3, with 7 bases matching TRBD2. The V and J ends lost 3 bases and 0 bases, in that order; junction bases with no gene match: 3. CDR3 length: 15 residues. Germline CDR1 and CDR2: LNHDA and SQIVND (reference sequence). For the CDR3, the DNA is TGTGCCAGTAGTATTTGGGGGGGGAGCACAGATACGCAGTATTTT. Encoded protein: CASSIWGGSTDTQYF.

The rearrangement joins TRBV6-1 to TRBJ1-3, with D possibly being TRBD1 (5 bases). The length of the CDR3 is 16 residues. Per the germline V gene, CDR1 is MNHNS and CDR2 is SASEGT. Trimming cost V 4 bases and J 7 bases, with 20 bases left between them. The CDR3 is CASSGSGLGMGNTIYF. The CDR3 DNA follows: TGTGCCAGCAGTGGCTCAGGGTTGGGCATGGGGAACACCATATATTTT.

This clone was counted once. The chain joins TRBV4-3 to TRBJ2-1, with D unclear. This CDR3 has 12 amino acids. V lost 1 base and J 7 bases, leaving 5 bases between the germline ends. CDR1 LGHNA and CDR2 YSLEER come from the germline V gene. In DNA, the CDR3 is TGCGCCAGCAGCCAAGCCCCGAATGAGCAGTTCTTC. Amino acids: CASSQAPNEQFF.

The chain is built from TRBV2 and TRBJ1-1; TRBD1 agrees at 7 bases. V trimming: 2 bases; J trimming: 10 bases; junction bases outside the gene matches: 7. This CDR3 comprises 13 residues. Germline lookup yields CDR1 SNHLY and CDR2 FYNNEI. The CDR3 nucleotides are TGTGCCAGCAGTGAACAGGGGGGACCTCGAGCTTTCTTT. It yields the protein CASSEQGGPRAFF.

V usage is TRBV15 and J usage is TRBJ1-2, with D unresolved. Germline V lookup: CDR1 LNHNV, CDR2 YYDKDF (reference sequence). This CDR3 spans 16 amino acids. Trimming shortened V by 5 bases and J by 6 bases, and 22 bases separated the two germline ends. In nucleotides, the CDR3 is TGTGCCACCAGCTTTACGGGAGGCCCAAGCTGGGATGGCTACACCTTC. The encoded protein is CATSFTGGPSWDGYTF. The full variable domain, completed using reference TRBV15 and TRBJ1-2, is DAMVIQNPRYQVTQFGKPVTLSCSQTLNHNVMYWYQQKSSQAPKLLFHYYDKDFNNEADTPDNFQSRRPNTSFCFLDIRSPGLGDTAMYLCATSFTGGPSWDGYTFGSGTRLTVV.

The J gene is TRBJ2-7, the V gene TRBV11-1; TRBD1 matches 10 bases. CDR3 length: 15 residues. Germline loops: CDR1 SGHAT, CDR2 FQDESV (reference sequence). V trimming: 2 bases; J trimming: 5 bases; junction bases outside the gene matches: 6. The CDR3 coding sequence is TGTGCCAGCAGCTTATTCAGGACAGGGGGGCACGAGCAGTACTTC. Protein sequence: CASSLFRTGGHEQYF.

The gene calls are TRBV4-2 and TRBJ2-5; D is undetermined. V gave up 0 bases and J gave up 2 bases, with 4 bases separating them. The CDR3 is 13 amino acids. Per the germline V gene, CDR1 is LGHNA and CDR2 is YNFKEQ. CDR3: CASSQERQETQYF. The CDR3 DNA sequence: TGTGCCAGCAGCCAAGAACGGCAAGAGACCCAGTACTTC.

To note about this clone: One end of the junction is discordant with germline, which a read error may explain. The gene calls are TRBV10-3 and TRBJ1-2; D is possibly TRBD1 (6 bases). Germline-derived CDR1 and CDR2 are ENHRY and SYGVKD. CDR3 length: 14 residues. Here the CDR3 reads CVISESTGYYGYTF. CDR3 nucleotide sequence: TGTGTCATCAGTGAGTCGACAGGTTACTATGGCTACACCTTC.

The genes are TRBV7-2 and TRBJ2-1; 8 nucleotides agree with TRBD2. The length of the CDR3 is 16 residues. Per the germline V gene, CDR1 is SGHTA and CDR2 is FQGNSA. The ends lost 0 bases at V and 2 bases at J; junction bases unmatched: 3. The CDR3 here is CASSLASGITYNEQFF. The CDR3 nucleotides read TGTGCCAGCAGCTTAGCTAGCGGGATCACCTACAATGAGCAGTTCTTC.

This chain uses TRBV5-1 with TRBJ1-1; D gene ambiguous. Germline assignment: CDR1 SGHRS and CDR2 YFSETQ. V was pared by 0 bases and J by 6 bases, with 9 bases between. This CDR3 spans 13 amino acids. The CDR3 DNA sequence: TGCGCCAGCAGCTTGGGAGACTCTTCTGAAGCTTTCTTT. Its protein is CASSLGDSSEAFF.

This clone was recorded only once. This sequence joins TRBV3-1 (or the pseudogene TRBV3-2) and TRBJ2-2, with D perhaps TRBD1 (5 bases). The V end was cut by 4 bases, the J end by 2 bases, with 11 bases between. Germline loops: CDR1 LGHDT, CDR2 YNNKEL (reference sequence). This CDR3 has 15 amino acids. CDR3 protein: CASSLVGANTGELFF. CDR3 sequence (DNA): TGTGCCAGCAGCCTGGTAGGGGCCAACACCGGGGAGCTGTTTTTT.

This chain connects TRBV7-2 to TRBJ1-5; possible D gene TRBD1, 5 bases. The CDR3 covers 15 residues. Germline V lookup: CDR1 SGHTA, CDR2 FQGNSA. Trimming left V 1 base short and J 6 bases short, with 13 bases between. The CDR3 bases are TGTGCCAGCAGCTTAGTAGGCCAGGGTGGTCAGCCCCAGCATTTT. It codes for CASSLVGQGGQPQHF.

V usage is TRBV3-1 (or the pseudogene TRBV3-2) and J usage is TRBJ2-7, with 13 bases matching TRBD2. Trimming removed 4 bases from V and 5 bases from J; junction bases left unmatched: 8. The CDR3 is made up of 16 amino acids. Germline CDR1 is LGHDT and CDR2 is YNNKEL (reference sequence). CDR3 loop: CASSRHGTSGINEQYF. The DNA for the CDR3 is TGTGCCAGCAGCCGCCACGGGACTAGCGGGATCAACGAGCAGTACTTC.

The chain couples TRBV15 to TRBJ1-5, with 9 bases matching TRBD1. Trimming at V came to 5 bases and at J to 4 bases, leaving 6 bases not matched to a gene. CDR3 length equals 15 residues. Germline V gene sequence: CDR1 LNHNV, CDR2 YYDKDF (reference sequence). For the CDR3, the DNA is TGTGCCACCAGCGCTATCGGGACAGGGAATCAGCCCCAGCATTTT. Encoded protein: CATSAIGTGNQPQHF. Combining the CDR3 with reference TRBV15 and TRBJ1-5 gives the whole variable domain DAMVIQNPRYQVTQFGKPVTLSCSQTLNHNVMYWYQQKSSQAPKLLFHYYDKDFNNEADTPDNFQSRRPNTSFCFLDIRSPGLGDTAMYLCATSAIGTGNQPQHFGDGTRLSIL.

This clone was picked up one time. The chain is built from TRBV3-1 (or the pseudogene TRBV3-2) and TRBJ2-1; D gene unclear. The length of the CDR3 is 12 residues. Germline V gives CDR1 LGHDT, CDR2 YNNKEL (reference sequence). V gave up 9 bases and J gave up 0 bases, with 6 bases separating them. In DNA form, the CDR3 reads TGTGCCAGTTGGAGCTCCTACAATGAGCAGTTCTTC. The encoded protein is CASWSSYNEQFF.

The chain joins TRBV2 to TRBJ2-1; TRBD2 is a possible D gene (6 bases). Germline V lookup: CDR1 SNHLY, CDR2 FYNNEI. Trimming removed 5 bases from V and 5 bases from J, with 13 bases in between. The CDR3 length is 14 residues. CDR3 amino acids: CASSPTSGDNEQFF. As DNA, the CDR3 is TGTGCCAGCAGTCCCACGTCGGGGGACAATGAGCAGTTCTTC.